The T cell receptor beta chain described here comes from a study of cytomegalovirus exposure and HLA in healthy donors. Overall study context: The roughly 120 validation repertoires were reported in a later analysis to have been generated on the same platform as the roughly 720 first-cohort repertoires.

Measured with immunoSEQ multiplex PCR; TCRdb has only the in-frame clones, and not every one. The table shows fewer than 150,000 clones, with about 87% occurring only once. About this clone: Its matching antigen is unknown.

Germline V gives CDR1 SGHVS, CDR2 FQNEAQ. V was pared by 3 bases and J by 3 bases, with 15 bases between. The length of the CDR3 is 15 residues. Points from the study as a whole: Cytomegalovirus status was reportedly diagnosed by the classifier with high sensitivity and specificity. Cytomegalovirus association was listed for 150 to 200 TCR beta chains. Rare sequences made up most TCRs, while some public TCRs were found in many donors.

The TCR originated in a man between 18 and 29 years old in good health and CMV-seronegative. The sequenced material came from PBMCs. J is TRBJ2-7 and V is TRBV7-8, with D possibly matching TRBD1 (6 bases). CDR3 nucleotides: TGTGCCAGCAGCTTCCCCAGGGGTGCTATCTACGAGCAGTACTTC. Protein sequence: CASSFPRGAIYEQYF. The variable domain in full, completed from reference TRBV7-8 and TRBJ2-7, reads GAGVSQSPRYKVAKRGQDVALRCDPISGHVSLFWYQQALGQGPEFLTYFQNEAQLDKSGLPSDRFFAERPEGSVSTLKIQRTQQEDSAVYLCASSFPRGAIYEQYFGPGTRLTVT.